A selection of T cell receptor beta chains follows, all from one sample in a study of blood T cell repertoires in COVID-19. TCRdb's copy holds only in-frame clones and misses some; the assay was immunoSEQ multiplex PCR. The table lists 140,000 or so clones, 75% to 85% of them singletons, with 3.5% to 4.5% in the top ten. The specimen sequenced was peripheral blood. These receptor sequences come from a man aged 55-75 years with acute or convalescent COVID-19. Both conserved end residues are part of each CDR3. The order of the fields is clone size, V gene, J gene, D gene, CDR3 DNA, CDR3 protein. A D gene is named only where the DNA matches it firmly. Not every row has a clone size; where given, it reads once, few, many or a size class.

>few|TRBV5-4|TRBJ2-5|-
TGTGCCAGCAGCCCGACGACAAGCCAAGAGACCCAGTACTTC
CASSPTTSQETQYF
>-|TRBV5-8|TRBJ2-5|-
TGTGCCAGCCCCCTTCCCAGATTGGAGACCCAGTACTTC
CASPLPRLETQYF
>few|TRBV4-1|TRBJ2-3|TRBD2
TGCGCCAGCAGCCAAACTCCTAGCGGGAGCACAGATACGCAGTATTTT
CASSQTPSGSTDTQYF
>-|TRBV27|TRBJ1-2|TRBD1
TGTGCCAGCAGTAAAGGGGGCGGGAAATTGTCTGGCTACACCTTC
CASSKGGGKLSGYTF
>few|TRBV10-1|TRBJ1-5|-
TGCGCCCGCTCGCGACAGGGCAATCAGCCCCAGCATTTT
CARSRQGNQPQHF
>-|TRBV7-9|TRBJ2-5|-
TGTGCCAGCAGTTTGACCTGGGAGGATAAGCGGGAGACCCAGTACTTC
CASSLTWEDKRETQYF
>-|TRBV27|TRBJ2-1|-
TGTGCCAGCAGTTCCCTAGCTAGGGTTAATGAGCAGTTCTTC
CASSSLARVNEQFF
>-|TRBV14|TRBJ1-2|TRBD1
TGTGCCAGCCACCCCTTCGCCCCAGAGTGGGGACAGGTAGATGGCTACACCTTC
CASHPFAPEWGQVDGYTF
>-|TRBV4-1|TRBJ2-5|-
TGCGCCAGCAGCCAAGCAGGACAGATTCAAGAGACCCAGTACTTC
CASSQAGQIQETQYF
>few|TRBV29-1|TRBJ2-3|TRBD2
TGCAGCGTTGAAGAACTAGCGGGAGCCACAGATACGCAGTATTTT
CSVEELAGATDTQYF